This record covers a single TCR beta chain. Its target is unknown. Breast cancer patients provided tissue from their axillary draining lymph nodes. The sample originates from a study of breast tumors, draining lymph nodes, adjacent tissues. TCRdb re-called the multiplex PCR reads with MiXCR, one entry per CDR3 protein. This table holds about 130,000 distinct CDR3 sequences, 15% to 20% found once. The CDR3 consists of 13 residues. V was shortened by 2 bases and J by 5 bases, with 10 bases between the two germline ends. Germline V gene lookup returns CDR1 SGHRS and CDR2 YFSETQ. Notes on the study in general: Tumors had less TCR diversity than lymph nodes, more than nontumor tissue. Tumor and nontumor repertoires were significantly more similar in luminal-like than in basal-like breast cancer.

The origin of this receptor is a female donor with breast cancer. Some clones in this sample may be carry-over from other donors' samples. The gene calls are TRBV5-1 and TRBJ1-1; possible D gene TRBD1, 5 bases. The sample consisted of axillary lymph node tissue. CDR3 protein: CASSFGGTTEAFF. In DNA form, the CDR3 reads TGCGCCAGCAGCTTTGGAGGGACGACTGAAGCTTTCTTT.